This T cell receptor beta chain stems from a study of blood T cell repertoires in COVID-19. The recovered donors of Cohort 3 showed two negative PCRs, clearance, or symptom resolution. The CDR3 extends over 15 amino acids. The V gene lost 5 bases and the J gene lost 1 base, with 12 bases spanning the gap. Germline V gene sequence: CDR1 MDHEN, CDR2 SYDVKM. The data were produced by immunoSEQ multiplex PCR, yet TCRdb's version contains in-frame clones alone and is incomplete. This table has approximately 200,000 clones, just under 90% appearing once. This sequence was found in a man younger than 40 who had recovered from COVID-19. The sample taken for sequencing was PBMCs or T cells enriched from blood (not recorded which). The rearrangement links TRBV28 to TRBJ1-5; possibly TRBD1 for D (6 bases). The CDR3 nucleotides are TGTGCCAGCAGTATACAGGGTAGGAGCAATCAGCCCCAGCATTTT. Its protein product is CASSIQGRSNQPQHF.